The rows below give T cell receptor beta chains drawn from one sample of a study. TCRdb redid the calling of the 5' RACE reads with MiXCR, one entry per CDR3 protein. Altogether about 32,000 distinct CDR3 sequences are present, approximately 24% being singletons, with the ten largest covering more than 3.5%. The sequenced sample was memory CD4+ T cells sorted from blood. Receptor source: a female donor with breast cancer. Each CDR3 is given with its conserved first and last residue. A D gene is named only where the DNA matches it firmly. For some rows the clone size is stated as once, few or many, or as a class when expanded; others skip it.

CDR3 protein: CASSGAGGHRNEQFF; CDR3 DNA: TGTGCCAGCAGCGGAGCGGGAGGCCATAGGAATGAGCAGTTCTTC; V gene: TRBV5-4; clone size: -; J gene: TRBJ2-1; D gene: TRBD2
CDR3 protein: CASSLMAGLNEQFF; CDR3 DNA: TGTGCCAGCAGCTTAATGGCAGGGCTCAATGAGCAGTTCTTC; V gene: TRBV7-3; clone size: many; J gene: TRBJ2-1; D gene: -
CDR3 protein: CASSLRSGFQADTQYF; CDR3 DNA: TGTGCCAGCAGCTTACGGAGTGGGTTCCAAGCAGATACGCAGTATTTT; V gene: TRBV11-3; clone size: -; J gene: TRBJ2-3; D gene: -
CDR3 protein: CASSYSGHTNYGYTF; CDR3 DNA: TGTGCCAGCAGCTATTCGGGGCACACAAACTATGGCTACACCTTC; V gene: TRBV11-2; clone size: -; J gene: TRBJ1-2; D gene: -
CDR3 protein: CASSLGLAGVEQYF; CDR3 DNA: TGTGCCAGCAGCTTAGGGCTAGCGGGAGTCGAGCAGTACTTC; V gene: TRBV7-6; clone size: medium-sized; J gene: TRBJ2-7; D gene: TRBD2
CDR3 protein: CSAEPGEGAEGYTF; CDR3 DNA: TGCAGCGCAGAACCCGGGGAGGGGGCGGAGGGCTACACCTTC; V gene: TRBV20-1; clone size: few; J gene: TRBJ1-2; D gene: TRBD1
CDR3 protein: CASSQSRDREEAFF; CDR3 DNA: TGTGCCAGCAGTCAGTCCCGGGACAGGGAAGAAGCTTTCTTT; V gene: TRBV6-5; clone size: many; J gene: TRBJ1-1; D gene: TRBD1
CDR3 protein: CSADEGGDTQYF; CDR3 DNA: TGCAGCGCCGATGAGGGGGGAGATACGCAGTATTTT; V gene: TRBV29-1; clone size: few; J gene: TRBJ2-3; D gene: -
CDR3 protein: CASSPGTSVGQPQHF; CDR3 DNA: TGCGCCAGCAGCCCGGGGACCTCGGTTGGTCAGCCCCAGCATTTT; V gene: TRBV5-1; clone size: many; J gene: TRBJ1-5; D gene: -
CDR3 protein: CASSPLGTGGPDTQYF; CDR3 DNA: TGCGCCAGCAGTCCGCTAGGGACAGGGGGCCCAGATACGCAGTATTTT; V gene: TRBV4-1; clone size: medium-sized; J gene: TRBJ2-3; D gene: TRBD1